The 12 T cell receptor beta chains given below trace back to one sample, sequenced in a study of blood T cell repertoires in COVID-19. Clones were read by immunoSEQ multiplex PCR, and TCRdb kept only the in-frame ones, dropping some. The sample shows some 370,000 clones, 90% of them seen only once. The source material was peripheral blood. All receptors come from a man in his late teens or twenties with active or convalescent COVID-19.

This chain's CDR3 is CASREGGDKAFF. CDR3 DNA sequence: TGTGCCAGTAGGGAAGGGGGGGATAAGGCTTTCTTT. This chain joins TRBV19 and TRBJ1-1, with D perhaps matching TRBD1 (6 bases). The V end lost 6 bases, the J end lost 11 bases, and 16 bases lay between the germline ends. Per the germline V gene, CDR1 is LNHDA and CDR2 is SQIVND (reference sequence). The length of the CDR3 is 12 residues.

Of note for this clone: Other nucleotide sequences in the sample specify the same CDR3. The CDR3 reads CATSRTTATNEKLFF. The CDR3 DNA is TGTGCCACCAGCAGGACGACAGCAACTAATGAAAAACTGTTTTTT. The V gene is TRBV15, the J gene TRBJ1-4; possible D gene TRBD1, 5 bases. Germline loops: CDR1 LNHNV, CDR2 YYDKDF (reference sequence). This CDR3 comprises 15 residues. V lost 3 bases and J lost 0, with 8 bases in between.

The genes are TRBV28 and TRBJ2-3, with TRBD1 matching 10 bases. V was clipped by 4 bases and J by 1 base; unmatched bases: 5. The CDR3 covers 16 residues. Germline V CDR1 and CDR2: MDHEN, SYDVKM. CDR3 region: CASSSPGTGGTDTQYF. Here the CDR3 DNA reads TGTGCCAGCAGTTCCCCCGGGACAGGGGGCACAGATACGCAGTATTTT.

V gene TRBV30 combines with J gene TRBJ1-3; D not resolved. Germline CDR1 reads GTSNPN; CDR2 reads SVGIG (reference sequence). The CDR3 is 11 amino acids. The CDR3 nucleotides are TGTGCGAGTGATTCTGGAAACACCATATATTTT. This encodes CASDSGNTIYF.

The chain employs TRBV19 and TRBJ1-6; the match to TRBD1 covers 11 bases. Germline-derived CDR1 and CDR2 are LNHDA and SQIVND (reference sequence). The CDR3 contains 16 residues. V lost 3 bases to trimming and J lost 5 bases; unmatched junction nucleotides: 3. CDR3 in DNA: TGTGCCAGTAGTATCCGGGACAGGGGGAATAATTCACCCCTCCACTTT. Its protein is CASSIRDRGNNSPLHF.

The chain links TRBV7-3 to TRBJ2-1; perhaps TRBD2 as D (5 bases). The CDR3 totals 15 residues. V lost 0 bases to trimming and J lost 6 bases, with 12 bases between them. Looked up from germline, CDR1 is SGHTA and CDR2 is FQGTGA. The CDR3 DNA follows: TGTGCCAGCAGCTTAACATCCCTAGCTGGCAATGAGCAGTTCTTC. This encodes CASSLTSLAGNEQFF.

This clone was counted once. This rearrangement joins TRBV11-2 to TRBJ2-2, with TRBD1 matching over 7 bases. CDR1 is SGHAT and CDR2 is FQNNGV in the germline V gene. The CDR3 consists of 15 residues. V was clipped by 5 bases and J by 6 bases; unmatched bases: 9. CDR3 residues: CASSPRQGIAGELFF. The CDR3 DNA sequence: TGTGCCAGCAGCCCGCGACAGGGAATCGCCGGGGAGCTGTTTTTT.

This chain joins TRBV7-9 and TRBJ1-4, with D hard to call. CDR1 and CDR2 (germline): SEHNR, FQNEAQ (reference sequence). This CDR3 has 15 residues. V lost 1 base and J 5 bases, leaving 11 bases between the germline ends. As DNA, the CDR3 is TGTGCCAGCAGCTTAGGATTGGCATCGAATGAAAAACTGTTTTTT. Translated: CASSLGLASNEKLFF.

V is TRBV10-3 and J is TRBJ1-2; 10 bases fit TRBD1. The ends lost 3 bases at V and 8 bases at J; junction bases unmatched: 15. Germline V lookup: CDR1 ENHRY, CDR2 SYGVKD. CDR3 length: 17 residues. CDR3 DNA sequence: TGTGCCATCAGTGATTCTCCCGGGACAGGGGTTGTCTTCGGCTACACCTTC. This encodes CAISDSPGTGVVFGYTF.

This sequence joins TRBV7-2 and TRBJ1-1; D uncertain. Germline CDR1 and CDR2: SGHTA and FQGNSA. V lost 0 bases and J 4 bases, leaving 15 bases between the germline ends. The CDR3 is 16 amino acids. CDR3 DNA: TGTGCCAGCAGCTTAGCCCTAAGGTCCCTAGGCACTGAAGCTTTCTTT. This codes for CASSLALRSLGTEAFF.

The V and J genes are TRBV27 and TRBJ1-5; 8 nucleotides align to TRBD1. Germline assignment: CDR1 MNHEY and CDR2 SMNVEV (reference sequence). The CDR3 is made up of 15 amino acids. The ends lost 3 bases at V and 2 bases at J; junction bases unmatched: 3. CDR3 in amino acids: CASSFATGGNQPQHF. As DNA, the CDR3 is TGTGCCAGCAGTTTCGCGACAGGGGGCAATCAGCCCCAGCATTTT.

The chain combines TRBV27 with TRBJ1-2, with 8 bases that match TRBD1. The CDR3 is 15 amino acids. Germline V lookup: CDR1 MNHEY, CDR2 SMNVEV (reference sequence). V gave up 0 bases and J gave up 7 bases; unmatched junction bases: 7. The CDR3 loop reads CASSLSPQGAGGYTF. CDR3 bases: TGTGCCAGCAGTTTATCACCCCAGGGGGCGGGTGGCTACACCTTC.